This T cell receptor beta chain stems from a study of blood T cells in healthy people across ages. PCR was performed a second time for 7 to 11 cycles using a sample-barcoded 5' primer and a J-beta primer mix. Each cDNA molecule received a tag from a template-switch adaptor that had 12 random nucleotides. In TCRdb, the 5' RACE reads were re-called with MiXCR into one record per CDR3 protein. The sample holds about 1,500,000 distinct CDR3 sequences, about 28% seen once. The CDR3 sequence is 16 residues long. Germline values: CDR1 SGHDN, CDR2 FVKESK. This chain links TRBV14 with TRBJ2-7; 9 nucleotides line up with TRBD2. The J call may be wrong; the DNA end is better matched by TRBJ2-5. The sequence derives from a woman aged 25 to 45 in good health. Sequenced: blood. This CDR3 is CASSHRGGAGGETQYF. The CDR3 DNA reads as TGTGCCAGCAGCCACCGCGGGGGGGCCGGTGGAGAGACCCAGTACTTC.